These 20 T cell receptor beta chains were all obtained from the same sample, sequenced in a study of beta chain features in type 1 diabetes. Investigators reverse transcribed all isolated RNA, so they sequenced expressed TCRB transcripts. Profiling relied on immunoSEQ multiplex PCR, and the TCRdb table lists in-frame clones only, not all of them. The sample has hundreds of thousands of clones, around 10% seen once; the top ten hold around 0.05%. The source material was naive CD4+ T cells from blood. These receptors all stem from a woman aged 18-35 years in good health.

This clone was counted between two and nine times. Other DNA sequences from this sample encode an identical CDR3 as well. This rearrangement joins TRBV5-1 to TRBJ2-3; maybe TRBD2 (5 bases). V gave up 2 bases and J gave up 2 bases, with 9 bases separating them. CDR1 and CDR2 from the germline V gene are SGHRS and YFSETQ. This CDR3 contains 14 residues. The CDR3 loop reads CASSFGGSTDTQYF. CDR3 in DNA: TGCGCCAGCAGCTTCGGCGGGTCCACAGATACGCAGTATTTT.

This chain links TRBV7-2 with TRBJ1-2; D call uncertain. Germline CDR1 and CDR2: SGHTA and FQGNSA. This CDR3 has 14 residues. V was cut by 5 bases and J by 1 base, with 11 bases left in between. The CDR3 DNA reads TGTGCCAGCAGCATCCACACGAATAACTATGGCTACACCTTC. As protein: CASSIHTNNYGYTF.

The chain has TRBV11-2 and TRBJ2-1; the D is unclear. Germline V gene sequence: CDR1 SGHAT, CDR2 FQNNGV. There are 13 residues in the CDR3. Trimming cost V 1 base and J 6 bases, with 7 bases left between them. CDR3 coding DNA: TGTGCCAGCAGCTTAGCCCCGGGCAATGAGCAGTTCTTC. Translating it yields CASSLAPGNEQFF.

This clone occurred many times. The J gene is TRBJ2-1, the V gene TRBV14; 8 positions match TRBD1. V shed 4 bases and J 0 bases; nucleotides not matched to a gene: 8. Per germline, CDR1 SGHDN and CDR2 FVKESK. There are 17 residues in the CDR3. The CDR3 DNA sequence: TGTGCCAGCAGCCTAGGGACAGGCTTTCCCTCCTACAATGAGCAGTTCTTC. It is translated as CASSLGTGFPSYNEQFF.

This clone was seen more than once but under ten times. The chain employs TRBV7-9 and TRBJ2-1; D gene ambiguous. From germline, CDR1 is SEHNR and CDR2 FQNEAQ (reference sequence). V was trimmed by 5 bases and J by 2 bases, leaving 13 bases between them. The CDR3 length is 15 residues. The DNA for the CDR3 is TGTGCCAGCAGCCGACAAGAGCATACCTACAATGAGCAGTTCTTC. Protein sequence: CASSRQEHTYNEQFF.

The chain carries TRBV10-3 and TRBJ2-3, with D maybe TRBD2 (5 bases). The CDR3 has 15 amino acids. Trimming stripped 0 bases from V and 1 base from J, with 8 bases between. Germline CDR1 ENHRY, CDR2 SYGVKD. CDR3 amino acids: CAISESGDGTDTQYF. DNA for the CDR3: TGTGCCATCAGTGAGTCGGGAGACGGCACAGATACGCAGTATTTT.

The rearrangement uses TRBV7-2 and TRBJ1-1, with unresolved D. CDR1 and CDR2 from the germline V gene are SGHTA and FQGNSA. Trimming took 1 base from V and 8 from J, leaving 11 bases between them. The CDR3 extends over 13 amino acids. In DNA, the CDR3 is TGTGCCAGCAGCTTAGACCCCGAATTCGAAGCTTTCTTT. Its translation is CASSLDPEFEAFF.

This CDR3 is CSARNLYEQYF. The CDR3 DNA reads TGCAGTGCTAGAAACCTATACGAGCAGTACTTC. The chain links TRBV20-1 to TRBJ2-7; no definite D call. Trimming took off 2 bases at V and 4 bases at J, with 6 bases between the two ends. The germline CDR1 and CDR2 sequences are DFQATT and SNEGSKA (reference sequence). This CDR3 has 11 amino acids.

For this clone: Other DNA sequences in the same sample also yield this CDR3. The chain recombines TRBV28 with TRBJ2-3; D gene ambiguous. The CDR3 spans 12 residues. V shed 2 bases and J shed 2 bases, with 2 bases lying between them. Germline-derived CDR1 and CDR2 are MDHEN and SYDVKM. The CDR3 DNA sequence: TGTGCCAGCAGTTTAACCACAGATACGCAGTATTTT. Translated, it gives CASSLTTDTQYF. Based on the CDR3 plus reference TRBV28 and TRBJ2-3, the full variable domain is DVKVTQSSRYLVKRTGEKVFLECVQDMDHENMFWYRQDPGLGLRLIYFSYDVKMKEKGDIPEGYSVSREKKERFSLILESASTNQTSMYLCASSLTTDTQYFGPGTRLTVL.

The chain recombines TRBV7-3 with TRBJ2-1; no clear D gene. The V and J ends lost 1 base and 5 bases respectively, with 6 bases between them. The CDR3 has 13 amino acids. CDR1 is SGHTA and CDR2 is FQGTGA in the germline V gene. The CDR3 protein is CASSLRFDNEQFF. The DNA of the CDR3 is TGTGCCAGCAGCTTAAGGTTTGACAATGAGCAGTTCTTC.

This clone has only a few counts. Other DNA sequences in the same sample also yield this CDR3. The chain employs TRBV18 and TRBJ2-7, with D possibly TRBD2 on 6 matching bases. The CDR3 loop spans 14 amino acids. V was shortened by 6 bases and J by 4 bases, with 16 bases between the two germline ends. The germline V gene has CDR1 KGHSH and CDR2 LQKENI. The CDR3 coding sequence is TGTGCCAGCTCCCCGACTAGGGCGGCGTACGAGCAGTACTTC. Translated, it gives CASSPTRAAYEQYF. Using reference TRBV18 and TRBJ2-7 for the parts outside the CDR3, the full variable domain is NAGVMQNPRHLVRRRGQEARLRCSPMKGHSHVYWYRQLPEEGLKFMVYLQKENIIDESGMPKERFSAEFPKEGPSILRIQQVVRGDSAAYFCASSPTRAAYEQYFGPGTRLTVT.

This clone was picked up a small number of times. This rearrangement joins TRBV5-1 to TRBJ2-5; no reliable D call. Germline values: CDR1 SGHRS, CDR2 YFSETQ. V shed 4 bases and J shed 5 bases, with 15 bases lying between them. The CDR3 is 14 residues long. CDR3 sequence reads: CASSDTSSGETQYF. The DNA of the CDR3 is TGCGCCAGCAGCGATACATCCTCTGGGGAGACCCAGTACTTC.

This clone has just a few counts. In the same sample, other DNA sequences code for this CDR3. The gene calls are TRBV9 and TRBJ2-5; D remains ambiguous. The CDR3 runs 13 residues. CDR1 and CDR2 (germline): SGDLS, YYNGEE. Trimming shortened V by 2 bases and J by 0 bases, and 5 bases separated the two germline ends. CDR3 nucleotide sequence: TGTGCCAGCAGCGTCATAGACCAAGAGACCCAGTACTTC. Encoded protein: CASSVIDQETQYF.

This clone was observed a few times. The gene calls are TRBV27 and TRBJ2-7; D unclear. The V gene lost 3 bases and the J gene lost 0 bases, with 6 bases spanning the gap. The CDR3 loop spans 13 amino acids. Germline V gene sequence: CDR1 MNHEY, CDR2 SMNVEV (reference sequence). The CDR3 is CASSFKGSYEQYF. CDR3 DNA: TGTGCCAGCAGTTTCAAGGGCTCCTACGAGCAGTACTTC.

This clone has more than one count but fewer than ten. The chain uses TRBV7-2 and TRBJ1-6; 7 nucleotides line up with TRBD1. The CDR3 sequence is 14 residues long. Trimming at V came to 5 bases and at J to 11 bases, leaving 9 bases not matched to a gene. Germline V gives CDR1 SGHTA, CDR2 FQGNSA. CDR3 loop: CASSLRQGRAPLHF. CDR3 sequence (DNA): TGTGCCAGCAGCCTTCGACAGGGAAGGGCACCCCTCCACTTT.

The table lists this clone with a few counts. The chain uses TRBV19 and TRBJ2-1; D gene unclear. CDR1 LNHDA and CDR2 SQIVND come from the germline V gene (reference sequence). CDR3 length: 14 residues. Deletions cut 4 bases from V and 1 base from J, with 8 bases between. CDR3 sequence reads: CASSTRKSYNEQFF. The CDR3 bases are TGTGCCAGTAGTACCCGGAAGTCCTACAATGAGCAGTTCTTC.

The chain links TRBV25-1 to TRBJ2-7, with TRBD2 matching over 10 bases. The V gene's germline CDR1 is MGHDK and CDR2 SYGVNS. J gave up 2 bases and V 7 bases, and 5 bases lay outside the gene matches. The CDR3 is 14 residues long. CDR3 region: CASTSGRPTYEQYF. CDR3 DNA: TGTGCCAGCACTAGCGGGAGACCCACCTACGAGCAGTACTTC.

This clone has more than one count but fewer than ten. J is TRBJ1-1 and V is TRBV27; tentatively, D is TRBD1 (6 bases). With 5 bases removed from V and 3 bases from J, the gap between germline ends came to 13 bases. Germline lookup yields CDR1 MNHEY and CDR2 SMNVEV (reference sequence). The CDR3 runs to 14 residues. CDR3 in amino acids: CASSNRETDTEAFF. Written as DNA, the CDR3 is TGTGCCAGCAGTAACAGGGAGACGGACACTGAAGCTTTCTTT.

This chain joins TRBV10-3 and TRBJ1-2, with a weak D call TRBD1 (6 bases). This CDR3 is built from 13 residues. CDR1 and CDR2 from the germline V gene are ENHRY and SYGVKD. The ends were cut back, 7 bases at V and 4 bases at J, with 13 bases in the middle. The CDR3, as DNA: TGTGCCATCATGGATACAGGGAGCTATGGCTACACCTTC. This codes for CAIMDTGSYGYTF.

The chain recombines TRBV7-6 with TRBJ1-4; D gene unclear. The CDR3 loop spans 15 amino acids. CDR1 SGHVS and CDR2 FNYEAQ come from the germline V gene. V lost 5 bases, J lost 8 bases, and 18 bases lay in between. The CDR3 DNA is TGTGCCAGCAGCCCAAGAGTGATGTCTACCGAAAAACTGTTTTTT. Its protein product is CASSPRVMSTEKLFF.